The 9 T cell receptor beta chains given below trace back to one sample, sequenced in a study of breast tumors, draining lymph nodes, adjacent tissues listed by TCRdb under 2016. Lymph node samples came from the axillary draining lymph nodes of breast cancer patients. Receptors were amplified or captured by multiplex PCR. The data were produced on an Illumina HiSeq 2000. TCRdb reprocessed the public reads (quality trimming at Q25 with fastp, clone calling with MiXCR) and kept in-frame beta chains. A single entry per CDR3 protein holds the most common genes and DNA from its merged rows. The sample table shows more than 250,000 distinct CDR3 sequences, and 30% to 35% are seen once. The ten largest account for 0.85% to 1.3% of the sample. Material for sequencing was axillary lymph node tissue. Receptors originate from a female donor with breast cancer. Some clones in this sample may be carry-over from other donors' samples.

With respect to this clonotype: Since the CDR3 does not end with the conserved phenylalanine or tryptophan, this likely comes from a read error. The DNA is omitted, as the CDR3 cannot be located on it reliably, and the CDR3 follows TCRdb's listing. This chain uses TRBV10-2 with TRBJ2-2; the listed D gene, TRBD1, was not tested against the DNA. From its first to its last residue, the CDR3 has 9 amino acids. Germline V lookup: CDR1 WSHSY, CDR2 SAAADI. The CDR3 sequence is CASSESKGV.

This clonotype was picked up a small number of times. Written as DNA, the CDR3 is TGCAGCGCCGAAACGGCCGGGGGAACGTTGGAAGCTTTCTTT. It encodes CSAETAGGTLEAFF. The gene calls are TRBV29-1 and TRBJ1-1, with D perhaps TRBD1 (5 bases). The CDR3 is 14 residues long. Looked up from germline, CDR1 is SQVTM and CDR2 is ANQGSEA. Trimming stripped 7 bases from V and 8 bases from J, with 23 bases between. The variable domain in full, completed from reference TRBV29-1 and TRBJ1-1, reads SAVISQKPSRDICQRGTSLTIQCQVDSQVTMMFWYRQQPGQSLTLIATANQGSEATYESGFVIDKFPISRPNLTFSTLTVSNMSPEDSSIYLCSAETAGGTLEAFFGQGTRLTVV.

This clonotype came up many times. For the CDR3, the DNA is TGTGCCAGCAGCTTATACGGGTTGGAGACCCAGTACTTC. The encoded protein is CASSLYGLETQYF. J is TRBJ2-5 and V is TRBV7-6; D remains ambiguous. The V gene lost 2 bases and the J gene lost 5 bases, with 9 bases spanning the gap. Looked up from germline, CDR1 is SGHVS and CDR2 is FNYEAQ. The CDR3 loop spans 13 amino acids. The full variable domain, in which reference TRBV7-6 and TRBJ2-5 provide the parts outside the CDR3, is GAGVSQSPRYKVTKRGQDVALRCDPISGHVSLYWYRQALGQGPEFLTYFNYEAQQDKSGLPNDRFSAERPEGSISTLTIQRTEQRDSAMYRCASSLYGLETQYFGPGTRLLVL.

As regards this clonotype: With a much larger clone just one base away, this may be a read error. The CDR3 carries no conserved terminal phenylalanine or tryptophan, so it likely arises from a read error. The chain employs TRBV6-5 and TRBJ1-5, with 7 positions matching TRBD1. This CDR3 has 14 residues. The V and J ends lost 6 bases and 5 bases, in that order; junction bases with no gene match: 7. The germline gives CDR1 MNHEY, CDR2 SVGAGI. The CDR3 DNA is TGTGCCAGCAGACCTACAGGGGTCGATCAGCCCCAGCATTCT. Amino acid sequence: CASRPTGVDQPQHS.

On this clonotype itself: This may stem from a read error, because a much larger clone lies one nucleotide away. The CDR3 DNA follows: TGTGCCAGCAAGAAGGGTCACACCGGGGAGCTGTTTTTT. It translates to CASKKGHTGELFF. The chain uses TRBV2 and TRBJ2-2; D gene unclear. The V end lost 7 bases, the J end lost 3 bases, and 9 bases lay between the germline ends. The CDR3 runs to 13 residues. Per the germline V gene, CDR1 is SNHLY and CDR2 is FYNNEI.

This clonotype came up a few times. This chain uses TRBV3-1 with TRBJ2-7, with D perhaps matching TRBD1 or TRBD2 (6 bases each). The length of the CDR3 is 15 residues. Trimming shortened V by 6 bases and J by 2 bases, and 17 bases separated the two germline ends. Germline V gene data show CDR1 as LGHDT and CDR2 as YNNKEL (reference sequence). CDR3 region: CASSPHSGGAYEQYF. CDR3 DNA sequence: TGTGCCAGCAGTCCCCATTCCGGGGGCGCCTACGAGCAGTACTTC.

For this clonotype: Since a much larger clone is just one base distant, this may be a read error. The J gene is TRBJ2-7, the V gene TRBV19; 9 bases fit TRBD2. Germline CDR1 and CDR2: LNHDA and SQIVND (reference sequence). This CDR3 spans 16 amino acids. Trimming removed 6 bases from V and 0 bases from J; junction bases left unmatched: 9. CDR3 in amino acids: CASRMAGGLNSYEQYF. The CDR3 DNA reads as TGTGCCAGTAGAATGGCGGGAGGGCTCAACTCCTACGAGCAGTACTTC.

Only a few counts were recorded for this clonotype. A much larger clone lies one base from this, so it may be a read error. The chain employs TRBV7-2 and TRBJ2-3, with 9 bases lining up with TRBD1. Germline loops: CDR1 SGHTA, CDR2 FQGNSA. The CDR3 length is 16 residues. CDR3 in amino acids: CAGSSQGAPSTDTQYF. CDR3 bases: TGTGCCGGCAGCTCACAGGGGGCACCTAGCACAGATACGCAGTATTTT. Variable domain in full (rest from reference TRBV7-2 and TRBJ2-3): GAGVSQSPSNKVTEKGKDVELRCDPISGHTALYWYRQSLGQGLEFLIYFQGNSAPDKSGLPSDRFSAERTGGSVSTLTIQRTQQEDSAVYLCAGSSQGAPSTDTQYFGPGTRLTVL.

This clonotype was seen many times. The V call is TRBV5-8, the J call TRBJ2-2; 8 bases match TRBD1. Germline values: CDR1 SGHTS, CDR2 YDEGEE. Trimming at V came to 7 bases and at J to 5 bases, leaving 7 bases not matched to a gene. The length of the CDR3 is 14 residues. CDR3 protein: CASAGGAGTGELFF. CDR3 DNA sequence: TGTGCCAGCGCAGGGGGCGCGGGGACCGGGGAGCTGTTTTTT.